The 18 T cell receptor beta chains given below trace back to one sample, sequenced in a study of cytomegalovirus exposure and HLA in healthy donors. Researchers ran the PCR with 60 Vbeta and 13 Jbeta primers. The table came from immunoSEQ multiplex PCR; TCRdb's copy has only in-frame clones and leaves some out. Of around 170,000 clones detected, around 78% appear once; the ten largest clones hold around 3.2%. What was sequenced was PBMCs. Every receptor here comes from a woman aged 50 to 60 in good health and CMV-seropositive.

About this clone: This same CDR3 is encoded by further DNA sequences in the sample. The chain links TRBV5-1 to TRBJ2-3; 9 nucleotides align to TRBD2. The CDR3 is made up of 15 amino acids. V shed 5 bases, J shed 4 bases, and the junction held 8 bases outside the gene matches. CDR1 and CDR2 (germline): SGHRS, YFSETQ. This CDR3 reads CASSTRTSEADTQYF. The CDR3 DNA sequence: TGCGCCAGCAGTACAAGGACTAGCGAGGCAGATACGCAGTATTTT.

The chain combines TRBV30 with TRBJ2-3; TRBD1 might be the D (5 bases). This CDR3 spans 13 amino acids. Germline V lookup: CDR1 GTSNPN, CDR2 SVGIG (reference sequence). The V and J ends lost 0 bases and 4 bases respectively, with 8 bases between them. CDR3 sequence reads: CAWSVLGADTQYF. Written as DNA, the CDR3 is TGTGCCTGGAGTGTGCTAGGGGCAGATACGCAGTATTTT.

This clone turned up a few times. V gene TRBV5-5 combines with J gene TRBJ1-5, with 9 positions matching TRBD1. This CDR3 is 13 amino acids long. CDR1 and CDR2 (germline): SGHKS, YYEKEE (reference sequence). The V segment lost 5 bases and the J segment 7 bases; nucleotides outside the gene matches: 4. This chain's CDR3 is CASSWDRDQPQHF. CDR3 bases: TGTGCCAGCAGTTGGGACAGGGACCAGCCCCAGCATTTT.

For the CDR3, the DNA is TGTGCCAGCAGCTTAGGACAGACAACTAATGAAAAACTGTTTTTT. Protein product: CASSLGQTTNEKLFF. The genes are TRBV11-3 and TRBJ1-4; possibly TRBD1 for D (5 bases). CDR3 length: 15 residues. With 1 base removed from V and 0 bases from J, the gap between germline ends came to 6 bases. Germline V gives CDR1 SGHNT, CDR2 YENEEA.

This chain joins TRBV7-2 and TRBJ1-1; a weak D match, TRBD1 (5 bases). The CDR3 is 15 amino acids. Germline V gene lookup returns CDR1 SGHTA and CDR2 FQGNSA. Trimming removed 1 base at V and 0 bases at J, with 9 bases between. DNA for the CDR3: TGTGCCAGCAGCTTAGGGGGCGACCTGAACACTGAAGCTTTCTTT. Its protein is CASSLGGDLNTEAFF.

The chain employs TRBV6-1 and TRBJ1-1, with D hard to call. This CDR3 comprises 15 residues. Germline lookup yields CDR1 MNHNS and CDR2 SASEGT. The V gene lost 6 bases and the J gene lost 0 bases, with 14 bases spanning the gap. The CDR3 nucleotides read TGTGCCAGCAGCCCTTCATGGGCAGTGAACACTGAAGCTTTCTTT. Translated, it gives CASSPSWAVNTEAFF.

This clone occurred once. The V gene is TRBV7-2, the J gene TRBJ2-4; 10 bases line up with TRBD2. Germline-derived CDR1 and CDR2 are SGHTA and FQGNSA. This CDR3 is 17 amino acids long. V trimming: 3 bases; J trimming: 5 bases; junction bases outside the gene matches: 10. The CDR3 DNA follows: TGTGCCAGCAGCTTCCCGACTAGCGGGTATCTAGAAAACATTCAGTACTTC. Translation gives CASSFPTSGYLENIQYF. The full variable domain, rest sourced from reference TRBV7-2 and TRBJ2-4, is GAGVSQSPSNKVTEKGKDVELRCDPISGHTALYWYRQSLGQGLEFLIYFQGNSAPDKSGLPSDRFSAERTGGSVSTLTIQRTQQEDSAVYLCASSFPTSGYLENIQYFGAGTRLSVL.

This clone was seen a single time. The chain uses TRBV7-3 and TRBJ1-2; 7 bases agree with TRBD1. The junction had 8 bases not matched to a gene; V was cut back by 1 base and J by 6 bases. CDR1 SGHTA and CDR2 FQGTGA come from the germline V gene. This CDR3 region has 15 residues. The CDR3 DNA reads TGTGCCAGCAGCTTAAATACAGGGGAAGCGCATGGCTACACCTTC. This gives the protein CASSLNTGEAHGYTF.

V and J are TRBV7-2 and TRBJ2-1, with 13 positions matching TRBD2. V lost 4 bases and J lost 7; bases outside the gene matches: 4. The CDR3 loop spans 15 amino acids. CDR1 and CDR2 from the germline V gene are SGHTA and FQGNSA. CDR3 in amino acids: CASSYTSGGGNEQFF. Written as DNA, the CDR3 is TGTGCCAGCAGCTACACTAGCGGGGGGGGTAATGAGCAGTTCTTC.

The chain recombines TRBV19 with TRBJ2-5, with 7 bases that match TRBD2. J gave up 3 bases and V 2 bases, and 9 bases lay outside the gene matches. Germline CDR1 and CDR2: LNHDA and SQIVND (reference sequence). The CDR3 is made up of 16 amino acids. DNA of the CDR3: TGTGCCAGTAGTATATATCTGGGACTAAGAAAAGAGACCCAGTACTTC. Its protein is CASSIYLGLRKETQYF. Using reference TRBV19 and TRBJ2-5 for the parts outside the CDR3, the full variable domain is DGGITQSPKYLFRKEGQNVTLSCEQNLNHDAMYWYRQDPGQGLRLIYYSQIVNDFQKGDIAEGYSVSREKKESFPLTVTSAQKNPTAFYLCASSIYLGLRKETQYFGPGTRLLVL.

V and J are TRBV6-5 and TRBJ2-7, with D uncertain. Germline values: CDR1 MNHEY, CDR2 SVGAGI. V lost 5 bases and J lost 5, with 19 bases in between. This CDR3 region has 15 residues. CDR3 bases: TGTGCCAGCAGTCTCAACCCTGAGCCAAGTCACGAGCAGTACTTC. It encodes CASSLNPEPSHEQYF.

The V gene is TRBV19, the J gene TRBJ2-3, with D tentatively TRBD2 (7 bases). Germline V gene sequence: CDR1 LNHDA, CDR2 SQIVND (reference sequence). Between the trimmed V and J ends, which lost 10 bases and 6 bases, there was a span of 20 bases. This CDR3 contains 14 residues. CDR3 sequence (DNA): TGTGCCACCAGTTTGGGGGGGGCCGGGGATACGCAGTATTTT. As protein: CATSLGGAGDTQYF.

The chain uses TRBV7-3 and TRBJ2-3, with D hard to call. The germline V and J ends were trimmed by 5 bases and 4 bases, with 7 bases remaining between them. The CDR3 covers 12 residues. The germline V gene has CDR1 SGHTA and CDR2 FQGTGA. The CDR3 DNA reads TGTGCCAGCAGCGCAAAGCCAGATACGCAGTATTTT. Translation: CASSAKPDTQYF.

The V gene is TRBV4-1, the J gene TRBJ2-7; the D gene is possibly TRBD1 (5 bases). CDR1 is MGHRA, CDR2 YSYEKL, per germline. The germline V and J ends were trimmed by 1 base and 5 bases, with 12 bases remaining between them. The CDR3 covers 14 residues. The CDR3 nucleotides are TGCGCCAGCAGCCAAGGGCAGGGTGCGGACGAGCAGTACTTC. This translates into CASSQGQGADEQYF.

This clone was detected only a few times. The chain combines TRBV10-3 with TRBJ1-3; D remains unclear. Per the germline V gene, CDR1 is ENHRY and CDR2 is SYGVKD. V lost 3 bases to trimming and J lost 8 bases, with 8 bases between them. There are 12 residues in the CDR3. The CDR3 DNA reads as TGTGCCATCAGTGAATCGAGGGACACCATATATTTT. Protein: CAISESRDTIYF.

This chain links TRBV28 with TRBJ1-1; 9 positions agree with TRBD1. CDR3 size: 15 residues. Germline V CDR1 and CDR2: MDHEN, SYDVKM. V trimming: 5 bases; J trimming: 10 bases; junction bases outside the gene matches: 14. CDR3 in DNA: TGTGCCAGCAGTCCGCCAGCCGGACAGGGGCGCATAGCTTTCTTT. Residues: CASSPPAGQGRIAFF. Filled out from reference TRBV28 and TRBJ1-1, the complete variable domain reads DVKVTQSSRYLVKRTGEKVFLECVQDMDHENMFWYRQDPGLGLRLIYFSYDVKMKEKGDIPEGYSVSREKKERFSLILESASTNQTSMYLCASSPPAGQGRIAFFGQGTRLTVV.

The V call is TRBV4-3, the J call TRBJ2-3; D perhaps matches TRBD2 (7 bases). V gave up 4 bases and J gave up 13 bases, with 21 bases separating them. The CDR3 length is 14 residues. Germline V gene data show CDR1 as LGHNA and CDR2 as YSLEER. The CDR3 is CASSLRGGEGQEYF. CDR3 DNA: TGCGCCAGCAGCCTCAGAGGGGGGGAGGGCCAAGAGTATTTT.

There are a few counts of this clone. The genes are TRBV19 and TRBJ1-2; D call uncertain. V shed 7 bases and J shed 0 bases, with 9 bases lying between them. CDR3 size: 13 residues. Looked up from germline, CDR1 is LNHDA and CDR2 is SQIVND (reference sequence). The CDR3 spells CASTKGANYGYTF. Written as DNA, the CDR3 is TGTGCCAGTACCAAGGGAGCTAACTATGGCTACACCTTC.